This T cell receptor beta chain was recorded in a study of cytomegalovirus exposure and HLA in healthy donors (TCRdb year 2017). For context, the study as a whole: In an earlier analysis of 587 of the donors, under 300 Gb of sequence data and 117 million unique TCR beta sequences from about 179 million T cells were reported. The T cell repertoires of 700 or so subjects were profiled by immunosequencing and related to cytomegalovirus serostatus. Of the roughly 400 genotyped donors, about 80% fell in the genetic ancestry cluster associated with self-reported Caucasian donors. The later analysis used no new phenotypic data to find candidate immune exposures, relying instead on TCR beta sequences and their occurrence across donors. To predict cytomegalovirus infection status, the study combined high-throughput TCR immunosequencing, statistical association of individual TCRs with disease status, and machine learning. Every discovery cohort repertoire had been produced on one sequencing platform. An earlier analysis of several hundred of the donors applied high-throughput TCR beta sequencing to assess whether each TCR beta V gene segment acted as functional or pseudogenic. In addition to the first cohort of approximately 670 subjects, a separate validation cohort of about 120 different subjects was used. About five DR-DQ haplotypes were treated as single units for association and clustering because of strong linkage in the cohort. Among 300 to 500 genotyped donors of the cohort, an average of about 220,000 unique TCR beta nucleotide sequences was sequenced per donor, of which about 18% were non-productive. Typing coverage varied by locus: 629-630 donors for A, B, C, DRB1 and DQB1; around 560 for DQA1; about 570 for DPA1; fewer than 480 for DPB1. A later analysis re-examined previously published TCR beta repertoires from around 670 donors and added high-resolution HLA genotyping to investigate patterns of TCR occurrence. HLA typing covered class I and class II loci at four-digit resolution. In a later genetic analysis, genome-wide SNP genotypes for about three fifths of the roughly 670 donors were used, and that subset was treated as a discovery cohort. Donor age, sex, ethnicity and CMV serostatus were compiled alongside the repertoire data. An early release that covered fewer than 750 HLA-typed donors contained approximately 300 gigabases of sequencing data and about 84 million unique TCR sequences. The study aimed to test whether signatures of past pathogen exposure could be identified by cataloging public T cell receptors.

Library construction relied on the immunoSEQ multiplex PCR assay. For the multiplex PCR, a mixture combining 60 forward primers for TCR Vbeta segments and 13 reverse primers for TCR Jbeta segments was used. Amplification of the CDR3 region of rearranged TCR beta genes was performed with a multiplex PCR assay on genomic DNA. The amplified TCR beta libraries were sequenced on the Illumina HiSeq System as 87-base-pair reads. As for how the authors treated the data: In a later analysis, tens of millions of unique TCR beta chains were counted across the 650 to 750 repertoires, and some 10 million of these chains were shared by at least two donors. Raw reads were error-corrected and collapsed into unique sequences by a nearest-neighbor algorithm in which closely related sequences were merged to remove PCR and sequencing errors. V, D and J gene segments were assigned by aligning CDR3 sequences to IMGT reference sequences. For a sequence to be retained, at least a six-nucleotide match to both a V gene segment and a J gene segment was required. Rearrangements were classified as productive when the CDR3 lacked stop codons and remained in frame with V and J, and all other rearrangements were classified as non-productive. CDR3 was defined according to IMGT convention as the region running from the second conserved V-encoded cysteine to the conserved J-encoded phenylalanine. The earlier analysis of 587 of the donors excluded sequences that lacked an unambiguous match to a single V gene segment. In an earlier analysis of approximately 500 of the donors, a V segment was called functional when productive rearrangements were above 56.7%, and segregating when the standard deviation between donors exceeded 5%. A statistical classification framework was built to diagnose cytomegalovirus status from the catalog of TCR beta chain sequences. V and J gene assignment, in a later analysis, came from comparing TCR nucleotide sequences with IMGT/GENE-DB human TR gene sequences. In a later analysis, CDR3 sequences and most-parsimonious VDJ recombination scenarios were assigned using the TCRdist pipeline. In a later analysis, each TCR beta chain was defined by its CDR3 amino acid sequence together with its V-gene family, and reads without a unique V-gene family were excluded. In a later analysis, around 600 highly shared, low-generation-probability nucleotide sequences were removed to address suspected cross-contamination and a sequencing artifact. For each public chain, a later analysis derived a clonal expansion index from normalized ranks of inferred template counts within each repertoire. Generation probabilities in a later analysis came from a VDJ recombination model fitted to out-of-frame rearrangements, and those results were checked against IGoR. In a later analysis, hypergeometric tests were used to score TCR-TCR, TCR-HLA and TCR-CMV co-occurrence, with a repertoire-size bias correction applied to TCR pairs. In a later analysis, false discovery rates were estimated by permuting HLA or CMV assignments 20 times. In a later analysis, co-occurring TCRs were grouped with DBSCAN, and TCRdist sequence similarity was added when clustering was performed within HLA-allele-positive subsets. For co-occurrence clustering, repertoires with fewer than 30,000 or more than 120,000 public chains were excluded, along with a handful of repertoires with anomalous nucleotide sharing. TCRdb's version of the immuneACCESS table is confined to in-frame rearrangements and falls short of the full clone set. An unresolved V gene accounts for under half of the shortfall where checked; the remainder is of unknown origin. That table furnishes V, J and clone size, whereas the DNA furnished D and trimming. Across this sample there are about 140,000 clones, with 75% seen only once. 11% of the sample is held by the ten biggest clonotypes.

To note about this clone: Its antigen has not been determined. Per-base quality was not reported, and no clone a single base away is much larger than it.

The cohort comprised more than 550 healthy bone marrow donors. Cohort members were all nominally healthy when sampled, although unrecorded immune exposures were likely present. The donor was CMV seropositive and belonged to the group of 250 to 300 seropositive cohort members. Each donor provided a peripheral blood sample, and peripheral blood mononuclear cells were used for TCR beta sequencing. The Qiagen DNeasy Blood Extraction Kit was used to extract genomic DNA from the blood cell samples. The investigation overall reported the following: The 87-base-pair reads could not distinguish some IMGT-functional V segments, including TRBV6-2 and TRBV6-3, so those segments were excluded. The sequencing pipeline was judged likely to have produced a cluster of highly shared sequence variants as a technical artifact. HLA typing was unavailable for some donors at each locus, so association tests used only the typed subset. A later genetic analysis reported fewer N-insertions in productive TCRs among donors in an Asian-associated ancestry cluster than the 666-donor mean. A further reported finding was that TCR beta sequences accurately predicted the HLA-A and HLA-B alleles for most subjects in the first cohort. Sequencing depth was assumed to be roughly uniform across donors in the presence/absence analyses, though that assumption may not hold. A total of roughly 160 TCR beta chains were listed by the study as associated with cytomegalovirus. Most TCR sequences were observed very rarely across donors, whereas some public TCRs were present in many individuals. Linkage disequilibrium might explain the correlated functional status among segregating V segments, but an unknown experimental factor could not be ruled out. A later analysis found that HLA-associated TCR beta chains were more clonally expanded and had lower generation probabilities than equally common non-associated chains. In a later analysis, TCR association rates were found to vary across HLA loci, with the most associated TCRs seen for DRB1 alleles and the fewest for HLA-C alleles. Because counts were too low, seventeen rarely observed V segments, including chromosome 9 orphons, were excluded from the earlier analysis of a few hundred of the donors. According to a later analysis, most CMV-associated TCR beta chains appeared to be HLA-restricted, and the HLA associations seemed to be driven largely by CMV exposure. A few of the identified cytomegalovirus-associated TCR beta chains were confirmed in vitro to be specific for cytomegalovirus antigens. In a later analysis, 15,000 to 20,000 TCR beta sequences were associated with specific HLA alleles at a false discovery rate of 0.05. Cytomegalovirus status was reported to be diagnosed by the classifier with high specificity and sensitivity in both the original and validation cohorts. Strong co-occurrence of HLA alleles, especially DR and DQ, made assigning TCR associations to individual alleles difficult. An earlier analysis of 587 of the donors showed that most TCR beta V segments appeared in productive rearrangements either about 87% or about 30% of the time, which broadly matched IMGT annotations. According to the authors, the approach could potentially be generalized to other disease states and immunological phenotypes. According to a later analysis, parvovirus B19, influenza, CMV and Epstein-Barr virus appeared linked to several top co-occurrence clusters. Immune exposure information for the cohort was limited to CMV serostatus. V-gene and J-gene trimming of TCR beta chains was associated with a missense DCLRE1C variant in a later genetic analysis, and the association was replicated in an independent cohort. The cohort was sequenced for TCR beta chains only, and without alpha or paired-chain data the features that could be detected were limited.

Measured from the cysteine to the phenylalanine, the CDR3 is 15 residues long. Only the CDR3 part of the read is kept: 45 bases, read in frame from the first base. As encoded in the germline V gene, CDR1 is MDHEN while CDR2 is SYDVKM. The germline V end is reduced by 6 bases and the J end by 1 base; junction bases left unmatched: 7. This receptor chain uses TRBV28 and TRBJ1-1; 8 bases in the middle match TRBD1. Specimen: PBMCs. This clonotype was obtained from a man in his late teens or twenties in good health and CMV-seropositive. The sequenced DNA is TGTGCCAGCAGGCCCCTGGACAGGGCGAACACTGAAGCTTTCTTT. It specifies CASRPLDRANTEAFF.